These 22 T cell receptor beta chains originate from one sample sequenced in a study of neurological immune-mediated disorders. One entry per CDR3 protein, called by TCRdb with MiXCR from the 5' RACE reads. The data show roughly 30,000 distinct CDR3 sequences, with less than 15% seen just once and more than 4.5% held by the top ten. Sample time point: technical triplicate 2. Specimen: CD4+ T cells from blood. The source is a female donor with HTLV-1-associated myelopathy (HAM/TSP).

This clonotype was found many times. This chain uses TRBV6-6 with TRBJ1-5, with D possibly matching TRBD1 (5 bases). This CDR3 comprises 14 residues. Germline-derived CDR1 and CDR2 are MNHNY and SVGAGI (reference sequence). Trimming left V 6 bases short and J 7 bases short, with 16 bases between. The CDR3 loop reads CASSETTREQPQHF. In nucleotides, the CDR3 is TGTGCCAGCAGCGAAACGACCAGGGAACAGCCCCAGCATTTT.

Many counts were recorded for this clonotype. The gene calls are TRBV9 and TRBJ2-2, with a weak D call TRBD2 (6 bases). Germline CDR1 reads SGDLS; CDR2 reads YYNGEE. The CDR3 totals 15 residues. V gave up 2 bases and J gave up 3 bases, with 11 bases separating them. CDR3 amino acids: CASSVTGVHTGELFF. CDR3 coding DNA: TGTGCCAGCAGCGTGACGGGAGTACACACCGGGGAGCTGTTTTTT.

This clonotype was recorded many times. The rearrangement uses TRBV5-1 and TRBJ2-1, with TRBD2 matching over 12 bases. Germline V CDR1 and CDR2: SGHRS, YFSETQ. The V and J ends lost 1 base and 4 bases, in that order; junction bases with no gene match: 18. The CDR3 has 21 residues. The CDR3 nucleotides are TGCGCCAGCAGCTTGACAGGGGGACAAGTGTTTGGGACTAGCGGGTACAATGAGCAGTTCTTC. Protein product: CASSLTGGQVFGTSGYNEQFF.

As to this clonotype: Compared with germline, one end of the junction differs, possibly owing to a read error. The chain joins TRBV9 to TRBJ1-5, with TRBD1 identical over 7 bases. CDR1 and CDR2 from the germline V gene are SGDLS and YYNGEE. The CDR3 spans 14 residues. The CDR3: CASSATGENQPQNF. For the CDR3, the DNA is TGTGCCAGCAGCGCCACAGGGGAGAATCAGCCCCAGAATTTT. The whole variable domain, filled in from reference TRBV9 and TRBJ1-5, reads DSGVTQTPKHLITATGQRVTLRCSPRSGDLSVYWYQQSLDQGLQFLIQYYNGEERAKGNILERFSAQQFPDLHSELNLSSLELGDSALYFCASSATGENQPQNFGDGTRLSIL.

This clonotype showed up many times. V usage is TRBV9 and J usage is TRBJ1-1; the D gene is possibly TRBD1 (5 bases). V lost 1 base and J 1 base, leaving 11 bases between the germline ends. The CDR3 is 15 amino acids. Germline V CDR1 and CDR2: SGDLS, YYNGEE. The CDR3 reads CASSVMGGGNTEAFF. CDR3 nucleotide sequence: TGTGCCAGCAGCGTAATGGGGGGAGGGAACACTGAAGCTTTCTTT.

Many counts were recorded for this clonotype. J is TRBJ1-4 and V is TRBV6-6; D may be TRBD1 (6 bases). Per the germline V gene, CDR1 is MNHNY and CDR2 is SVGAGI (reference sequence). V lost 0 bases, J lost 8 bases, and 13 bases lay in between. CDR3 length: 15 amino acids. Here the CDR3 reads CASSYSRGVDEKLFF. CDR3 sequence (DNA): TGTGCCAGCAGTTACTCGAGGGGGGTAGACGAAAAACTGTTTTTT.

In its sample, this clonotype was seen many times. The rearrangement joins TRBV6-6 to TRBJ1-2; D is possibly TRBD1 (5 bases). Germline lookup yields CDR1 MNHNY and CDR2 SVGAGI (reference sequence). The length of the CDR3 is 15 residues. V lost 0 bases and J lost 0, with 8 bases in between. CDR3 protein: CASSYSGGTNYGYTF. DNA of the CDR3: TGTGCCAGCAGTTACTCTGGGGGAACTAACTATGGCTACACCTTC.

The rearrangement uses TRBV9 and TRBJ2-1, with 11 positions matching TRBD2. V dropped 4 bases and J dropped 2; count of bases not matched to a gene: 5. The germline V gene has CDR1 SGDLS and CDR2 YYNGEE. The CDR3 extends over 16 amino acids. CDR3 protein: CASSPTSGGAYNEQFF. The DNA for the CDR3 is TGTGCCAGCAGCCCCACTAGCGGGGGCGCCTACAATGAGCAGTTCTTC.

This clonotype was counted ten times or more. V and J are TRBV19 and TRBJ2-7; D is undetermined. Per the germline V gene, CDR1 is LNHDA and CDR2 is SQIVND (reference sequence). Trimming stripped 3 bases from V and 0 bases from J, with 15 bases between. The CDR3 length is 16 residues. The CDR3 sequence: CASSINGQVHSYEQYF. CDR3 bases: TGTGCCAGTAGTATTAATGGTCAGGTGCACTCCTACGAGCAGTACTTC.

The rearrangement joins TRBV4-2 to TRBJ2-6, with D perhaps TRBD2 (6 bases). CDR1 is LGHNA, CDR2 YNFKEQ, per germline. This CDR3 is 15 amino acids long. Trimming took 8 bases from V and 4 from J, leaving 15 bases between them. The CDR3 bases are TGTGCCAGCCTTGAAACTAGCTCCGGGGCCAACGTCCTGACTTTC. Translating it yields CASLETSSGANVLTF.

CDR3 sequence: CASSLIQGDEQFF. The CDR3 DNA reads TGTGCCAGCAGCTTAATTCAAGGGGATGAGCAGTTCTTC. The V and J genes are TRBV7-3 and TRBJ2-1, with D possibly being TRBD1 (5 bases). CDR3 length: 13 amino acids. Germline CDR1 reads SGHTA; CDR2 reads FQGTGA. Trimming pared 1 base from V and 8 bases from J, leaving 9 bases between.

This clonotype was seen many times. The chain recombines TRBV4-3 with TRBJ2-7; 7 nucleotides line up with TRBD1. This CDR3 has 15 amino acids. Germline V CDR1 and CDR2: LGHNA, YSLEER. J was trimmed by 2 bases and V by 3 bases; bases with no gene match: 7. This CDR3 is CASSHSGTAPYEQYF. In DNA form, the CDR3 reads TGCGCCAGCAGCCATTCCGGGACAGCCCCCTACGAGCAGTACTTC.

This clonotype has just a few counts. The rearrangement links TRBV28 to TRBJ2-3, with D perhaps matching TRBD1 (6 bases). Trimming shortened V by 3 bases and J by 5 bases, and 12 bases separated the two germline ends. This CDR3 contains 14 residues. Germline CDR1 is MDHEN and CDR2 is SYDVKM. The CDR3 nucleotides are TGTGCCAGCAGTTTTGCAGGGGAAGAAGATACGCAGTATTTT. Translation: CASSFAGEEDTQYF.

In this sample, this clonotype turned up many times. J is TRBJ2-5 and V is TRBV6-5, with 7 bases aligning to TRBD1. Unmatched junction bases numbered 10, after V lost 6 bases and J lost 6 bases. This CDR3 comprises 14 residues. Germline CDR1 MNHEY, CDR2 SVGAGI. The chain's CDR3 is CASSRYRGGKTQYF. The CDR3 DNA sequence: TGTGCCAGCAGCCGATACAGGGGTGGCAAGACCCAGTACTTC.

This clonotype was found a few times. V is TRBV14 and J is TRBJ1-1; D unresolved. CDR3 size: 14 residues. Germline CDR1 SGHDN, CDR2 FVKESK. V lost 1 base and J lost 10, with 16 bases in between. The CDR3, as DNA: TGTGCCAGCAGCCAAGTGGCAGTGTCGACGGGAGCTTTCTTT. It codes for CASSQVAVSTGAFF.

This clonotype was counted ten times or more. The chain has TRBV20-1 and TRBJ2-2; D call uncertain. This CDR3 is 12 amino acids long. V lost 3 bases and J lost 6, with 8 bases in between. The germline gives CDR1 DFQATT, CDR2 SNEGSKA (reference sequence). The DNA of the CDR3 is TGCAGTGCTAGCCCGCAAGCCGGGGAGCTGTTTTTT. Translating gives CSASPQAGELFF.

This clonotype was counted at least ten times. An end of the junction differs from the germline gene, which may be a read error. This chain links TRBV12-3 or TRBV12-4 with TRBJ2-4, with 14 bases that match TRBD2. The CDR3 extends over 14 amino acids. DNA for the CDR3: TGTGCCAGCAGCACGGGACTAGCGGGAGCCGAAGCTGCCTTC. The encoded protein is CASSTGLAGAEAAF.

This clonotype was counted ten times or more. V usage is TRBV6-6 and J usage is TRBJ2-3; 7 bases are a match to TRBD2. The CDR3 consists of 14 residues. Trimming took 8 bases from V and 2 from J; bases not matched to a gene: 7. Germline CDR1 and CDR2: MNHNY and SVGAGI (reference sequence). CDR3 nucleotides: TGTGCCAGCCGGGCTAGCGGAACCACAGATACGCAGTATTTT. Translated, it gives CASRASGTTDTQYF.

This clonotype was picked up many times. V is TRBV6-5 and J is TRBJ2-3; TRBD2 is a possible D gene (5 bases). There are 14 residues in the CDR3. Germline V gene lookup returns CDR1 MNHEY and CDR2 SVGAGI. The V gene lost 5 bases and the J gene lost 5 bases, with 14 bases spanning the gap. This CDR3 reads CASSRSGNLDTQYF. CDR3 bases: TGTGCCAGCAGTCGCTCCGGGAACCTAGATACGCAGTATTTT.

This clonotype has at least ten counts. The chain carries TRBV28 and TRBJ1-6; D remains ambiguous. The germline V gene has CDR1 MDHEN and CDR2 SYDVKM. CDR3 size: 12 residues. The V gene lost 1 base and the J gene lost 9 bases, with 4 bases spanning the gap. The CDR3 region has the DNA TGTGCCAGCAGTTTATTGGGTTCACCCCTCCACTTT. Residues: CASSLLGSPLHF.

This clonotype was recorded many times. The gene calls are TRBV5-1 and TRBJ2-7; 7 bases line up with TRBD1. V trimming: 0 bases; J trimming: 4 bases; junction bases outside the gene matches: 4. From germline, CDR1 is SGHRS and CDR2 YFSETQ. CDR3 length equals 14 residues. CDR3 sequence: CASSLGQGRYEQYF. The CDR3 DNA reads TGCGCCAGCAGCTTGGGACAGGGACGGTACGAGCAGTACTTC.

This clonotype was seen many times. V usage is TRBV9 and J usage is TRBJ2-3; 10 bases align to TRBD2. CDR1 is SGDLS, CDR2 YYNGEE, per germline. Trimming took 0 bases from V and 4 from J; bases not matched to a gene: 8. CDR3 size: 17 residues. The CDR3, as DNA: TGTGCCAGCAGCGTAGCTGGTCTAGCGGGAGACCCAGATACGCAGTATTTT. It is translated as CASSVAGLAGDPDTQYF.